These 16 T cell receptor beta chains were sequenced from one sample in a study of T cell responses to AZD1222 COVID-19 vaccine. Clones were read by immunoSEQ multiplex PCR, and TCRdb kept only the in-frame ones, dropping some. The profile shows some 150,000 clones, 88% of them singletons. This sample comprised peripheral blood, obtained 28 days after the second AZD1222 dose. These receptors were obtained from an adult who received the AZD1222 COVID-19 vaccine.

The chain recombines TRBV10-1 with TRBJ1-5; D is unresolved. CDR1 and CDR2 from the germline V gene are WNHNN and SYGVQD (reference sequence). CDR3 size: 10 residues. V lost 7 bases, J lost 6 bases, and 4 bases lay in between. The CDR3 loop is CASKSQPQHF. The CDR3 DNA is TGCGCCAGCAAGTCTCAGCCCCAGCATTTT.

CDR3 nucleotide sequence: TGTGCCAGCAGCTTGGGACGGGAACAGTACTTC. Amino acids: CASSLGREQYF. The rearrangement links TRBV5-4 to TRBJ2-7, with D tentatively TRBD2 (5 bases). Per germline, CDR1 SGHNT and CDR2 YYREEE (reference sequence). V gave up 0 bases and J gave up 10 bases, with 8 bases separating them. The CDR3 totals 11 residues.

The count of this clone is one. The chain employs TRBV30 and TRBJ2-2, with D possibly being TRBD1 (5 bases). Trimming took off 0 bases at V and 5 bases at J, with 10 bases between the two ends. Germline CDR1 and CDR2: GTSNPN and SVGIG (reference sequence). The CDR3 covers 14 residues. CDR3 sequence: CAWSVLKGTGELFF. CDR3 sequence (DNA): TGTGCCTGGAGTGTATTGAAGGGGACCGGGGAGCTGTTTTTT.

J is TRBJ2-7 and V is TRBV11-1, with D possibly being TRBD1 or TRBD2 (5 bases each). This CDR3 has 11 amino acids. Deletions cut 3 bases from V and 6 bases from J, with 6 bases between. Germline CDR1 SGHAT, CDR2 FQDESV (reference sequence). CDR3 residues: CASSFGGEQYF. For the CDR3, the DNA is TGTGCCAGCAGCTTTGGGGGCGAGCAGTACTTC.

The CDR3 nucleotides are TGTGCCACCAGCCGAGGGACTAGCGGGAGGGTTTTAGAGCAGTACTTC. Amino acid sequence: CATSRGTSGRVLEQYF. This sequence joins TRBV15 and TRBJ2-7; 16 nucleotides match TRBD2. J gave up 7 bases and V 5 bases, and 8 bases lay outside the gene matches. The CDR3 runs 16 residues. Germline CDR1 is LNHNV and CDR2 is YYDKDF (reference sequence). Combining the CDR3 with reference TRBV15 and TRBJ2-7 gives the whole variable domain DAMVIQNPRYQVTQFGKPVTLSCSQTLNHNVMYWYQQKSSQAPKLLFHYYDKDFNNEADTPDNFQSRRPNTSFCFLDIRSPGLGDTAMYLCATSRGTSGRVLEQYFGPGTRLTVT.

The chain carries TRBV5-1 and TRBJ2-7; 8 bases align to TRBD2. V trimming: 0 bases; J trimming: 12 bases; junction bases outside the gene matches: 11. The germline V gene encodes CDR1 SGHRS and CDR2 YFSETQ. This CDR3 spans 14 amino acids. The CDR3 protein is CASSLELADLNRYF. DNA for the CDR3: TGCGCCAGCAGCTTGGAACTAGCGGACCTTAATAGGTACTTC.

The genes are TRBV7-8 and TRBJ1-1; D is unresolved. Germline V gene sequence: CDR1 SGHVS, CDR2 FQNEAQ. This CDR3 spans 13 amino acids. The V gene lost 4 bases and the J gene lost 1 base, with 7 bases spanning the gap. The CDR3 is CASSSPRNTEAFF. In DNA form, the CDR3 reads TGTGCCAGCAGCTCCCCGAGGAACACTGAAGCTTTCTTT.

The CDR3 DNA reads TGTGCCAGCAGCGTAGATGGGGGGGTCCACACCATATATTTT. Amino acids: CASSVDGGVHTIYF. V usage is TRBV9 and J usage is TRBJ1-3; perhaps TRBD1 as D (5 bases). The CDR3 spans 14 residues. V lost 0 bases to trimming and J lost 8 bases, with 12 bases between them. Per germline, CDR1 SGDLS and CDR2 YYNGEE.

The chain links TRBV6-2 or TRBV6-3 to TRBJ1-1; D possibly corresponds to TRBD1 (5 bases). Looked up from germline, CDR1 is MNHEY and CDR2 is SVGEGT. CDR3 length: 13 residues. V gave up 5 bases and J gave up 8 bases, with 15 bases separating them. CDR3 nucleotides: TGTGCCAGCAGTCGAGCCGGGGCGGTCGAAGCTTTCTTT. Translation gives CASSRAGAVEAFF.

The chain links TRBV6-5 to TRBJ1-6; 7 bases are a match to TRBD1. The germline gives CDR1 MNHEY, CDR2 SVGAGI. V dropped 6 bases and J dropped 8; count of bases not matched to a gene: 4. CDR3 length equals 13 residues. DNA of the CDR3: TGTGCCAGCAGCGTAACAGGGGATTCACCCCTCCACTTT. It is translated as CASSVTGDSPLHF.

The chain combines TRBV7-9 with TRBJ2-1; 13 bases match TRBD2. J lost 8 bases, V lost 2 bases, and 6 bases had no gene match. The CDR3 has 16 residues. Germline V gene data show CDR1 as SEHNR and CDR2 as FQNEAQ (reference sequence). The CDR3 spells CASSLRLAGGIDEQFF. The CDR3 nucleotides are TGTGCCAGCAGCTTACGACTAGCGGGGGGCATAGATGAGCAGTTCTTC. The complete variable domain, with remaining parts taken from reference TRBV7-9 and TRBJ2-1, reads DTGVSQNPRHKITKRGQNVTFRCDPISEHNRLYWYRQTLGQGPEFLTYFQNEAQLEKSRLLSDRFSAERPKGSFSTLEIQRTEQGDSAMYLCASSLRLAGGIDEQFFGPGTRLTVL.

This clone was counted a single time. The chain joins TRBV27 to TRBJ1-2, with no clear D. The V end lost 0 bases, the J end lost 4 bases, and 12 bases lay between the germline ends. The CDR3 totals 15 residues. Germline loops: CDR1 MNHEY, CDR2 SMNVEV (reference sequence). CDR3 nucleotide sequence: TGTGCCAGCAGTTTATCGTGGGCGCGGGGCTATGGCTACACCTTC. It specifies CASSLSWARGYGYTF.

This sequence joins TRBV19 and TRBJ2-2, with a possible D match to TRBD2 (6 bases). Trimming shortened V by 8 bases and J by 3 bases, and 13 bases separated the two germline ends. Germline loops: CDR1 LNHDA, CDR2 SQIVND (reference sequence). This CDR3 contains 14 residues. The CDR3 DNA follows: TGTGCCAGTTCCTCTGGGACTTACACCGGGGAGCTGTTTTTT. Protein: CASSSGTYTGELFF.

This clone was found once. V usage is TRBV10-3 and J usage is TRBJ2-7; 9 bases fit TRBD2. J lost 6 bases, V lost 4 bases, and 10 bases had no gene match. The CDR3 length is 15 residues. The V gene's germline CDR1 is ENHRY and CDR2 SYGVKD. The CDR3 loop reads CAISAVLAGDFEQYF. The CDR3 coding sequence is TGTGCCATCAGTGCTGTATTAGCGGGAGATTTCGAGCAGTACTTC.

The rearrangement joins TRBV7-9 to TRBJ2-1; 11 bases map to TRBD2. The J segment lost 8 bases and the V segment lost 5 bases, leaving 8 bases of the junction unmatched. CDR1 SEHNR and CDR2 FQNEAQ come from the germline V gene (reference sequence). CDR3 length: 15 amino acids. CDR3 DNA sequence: TGTGCCAGCAGCCGCGGGACTAGCGGCTCGTATGAGCAGTTCTTC. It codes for CASSRGTSGSYEQFF.

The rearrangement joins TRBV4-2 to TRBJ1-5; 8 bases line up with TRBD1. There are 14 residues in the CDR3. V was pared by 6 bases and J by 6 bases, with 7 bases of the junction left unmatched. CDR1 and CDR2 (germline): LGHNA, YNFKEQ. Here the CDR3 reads CASSQTGVGQPQHF. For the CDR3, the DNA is TGTGCCAGCAGTCAGACAGGGGTAGGTCAGCCCCAGCATTTT.